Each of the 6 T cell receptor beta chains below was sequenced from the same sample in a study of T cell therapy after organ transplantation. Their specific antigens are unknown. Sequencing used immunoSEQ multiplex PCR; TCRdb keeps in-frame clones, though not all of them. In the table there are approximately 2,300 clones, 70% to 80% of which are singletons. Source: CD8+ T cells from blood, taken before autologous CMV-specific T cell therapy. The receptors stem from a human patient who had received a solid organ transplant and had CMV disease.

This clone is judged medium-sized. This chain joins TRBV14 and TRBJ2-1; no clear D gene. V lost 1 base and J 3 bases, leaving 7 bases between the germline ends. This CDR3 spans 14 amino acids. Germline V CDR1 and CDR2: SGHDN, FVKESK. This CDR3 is CASSQVIGYNEQFF. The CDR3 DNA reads TGTGCCAGCAGCCAAGTTATAGGCTACAATGAGCAGTTCTTC.

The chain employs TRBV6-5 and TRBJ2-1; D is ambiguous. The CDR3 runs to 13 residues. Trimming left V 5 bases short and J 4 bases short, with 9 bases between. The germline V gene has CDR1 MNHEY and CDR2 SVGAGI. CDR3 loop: CASSTGSYNEQFF. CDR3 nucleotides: TGTGCCAGCAGTACCGGGTCTTACAATGAGCAGTTCTTC.

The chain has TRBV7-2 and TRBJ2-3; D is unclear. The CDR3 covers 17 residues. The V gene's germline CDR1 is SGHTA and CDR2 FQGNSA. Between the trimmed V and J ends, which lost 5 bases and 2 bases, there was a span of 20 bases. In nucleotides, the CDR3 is TGTGCCAGCAGCCCCTCCCCCCGGCGAACCCTCACAGATACGCAGTATTTT. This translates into CASSPSPRRTLTDTQYF.

The CDR3 coding sequence is TGTGCCAGCAGGGGGACAGGGGGCACTGAAGCTTTCTTT. Its translation: CASRGTGGTEAFF. V usage is TRBV5-4 and J usage is TRBJ1-1; 11 bases are a match to TRBD1. Trimming took 5 bases from V and 4 from J; bases not matched to a gene: 1. The CDR3 covers 13 residues. Germline loops: CDR1 SGHNT, CDR2 YYREEE (reference sequence).

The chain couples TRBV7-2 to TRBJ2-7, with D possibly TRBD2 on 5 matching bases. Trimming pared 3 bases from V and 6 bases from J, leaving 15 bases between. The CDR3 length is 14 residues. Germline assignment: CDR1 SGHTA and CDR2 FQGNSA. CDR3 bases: TGTGCCAGCAGCTTCGAGGGTTACTACCCCGAGCAGTACTTC. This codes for CASSFEGYYPEQYF.

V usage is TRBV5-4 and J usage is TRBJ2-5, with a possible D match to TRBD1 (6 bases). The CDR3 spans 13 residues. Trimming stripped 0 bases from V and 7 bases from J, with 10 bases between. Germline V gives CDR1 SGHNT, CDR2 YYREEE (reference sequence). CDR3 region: CASSLDRDGTQYF. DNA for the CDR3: TGTGCCAGCAGCTTGGACAGGGACGGGACCCAGTACTTC.